Below, 28 T cell receptor beta chains from the same sample are listed, as sequenced in a study of blood T cell repertoires in COVID-19. Profiled with immunoSEQ multiplex PCR; TCRdb holds only in-frame clones, not every one. The table includes around 270,000 clones, approximately 86% detected once. The specimen sequenced was peripheral blood. The source of these receptors is a woman aged 55 to 70 with COVID-19, enrolled during active disease.

The chain couples TRBV5-4 to TRBJ1-2; 8 bases agree with TRBD1. The trim removed 5 bases at V and 8 bases at J, leaving 11 bases unmatched. Germline loops: CDR1 SGHNT, CDR2 YYREEE (reference sequence). The CDR3 spans 14 residues. The CDR3 sequence is CASRPDRASSGYTF. For the CDR3, the DNA is TGTGCCAGCAGGCCGGACAGGGCGTCGTCGGGCTACACCTTC.

This sequence joins TRBV6-5 and TRBJ2-3; perhaps TRBD2 as D (6 bases). The CDR3 is made up of 15 amino acids. Trimming left V 3 bases short and J 0 bases short, with 10 bases between. Germline CDR1 is MNHEY and CDR2 is SVGAGI. The CDR3 coding sequence is TGTGCCAGCAGTTATAGCGGAAAAAGCACAGATACGCAGTATTTT. It codes for CASSYSGKSTDTQYF.

The chain employs TRBV25-1 and TRBJ1-2, with D perhaps TRBD1 (6 bases). Per germline, CDR1 MGHDK and CDR2 SYGVNS. This CDR3 spans 14 amino acids. V dropped 1 base and J dropped 8 bases, with 14 bases sitting between them. DNA of the CDR3: TGTGCCAGCAGTGAATTAGGAACAGGGCGCGGCTACACCTTC. Amino acids: CASSELGTGRGYTF.

The chain carries TRBV4-2 and TRBJ2-2; D not resolved. Trimming left V 1 base short and J 1 base short, with 7 bases between. Germline CDR1 and CDR2: LGHNA and YNFKEQ. There are 15 residues in the CDR3. CDR3 amino acids: CASSQVVQNTGELFF. The CDR3 DNA is TGTGCCAGCAGCCAAGTTGTTCAGAACACCGGGGAGCTGTTTTTT.

This rearrangement joins TRBV30 to TRBJ2-7; perhaps TRBD2 as D (5 bases). The V end was cut by 0 bases, the J end by 5 bases, with 14 bases between. CDR1 is GTSNPN, CDR2 SVGIG, per germline (reference sequence). The CDR3 has 14 amino acids. This chain's CDR3 is CAWSVPSRFHEQYF. For the CDR3, the DNA is TGTGCCTGGAGTGTGCCTAGCCGGTTCCACGAGCAGTACTTC.

This rearrangement joins TRBV12-3 or TRBV12-4 to TRBJ2-2; unclear D gene. The V and J ends lost 7 bases and 8 bases respectively, with 8 bases between them. This CDR3 has 11 amino acids. The CDR3 nucleotides read TGTGCCAGCATCCTCTCTGGGGAGCTGTTTTTT. Translated: CASILSGELFF.

The rearrangement links TRBV13 to TRBJ1-2; weak D call: TRBD1 (6 bases). V shed 5 bases and J shed 3 bases, with 10 bases lying between them. The germline gives CDR1 PRHDT, CDR2 FYEKMQ (reference sequence). CDR3 length: 13 residues. The CDR3 sequence: CASSQGTYYGYTF. CDR3 nucleotides: TGTGCCAGCAGCCAGGGGACATACTATGGCTACACCTTC.

The genes are TRBV3-1 (or the pseudogene TRBV3-2) and TRBJ2-7; tentative D call: TRBD1 (6 bases). This CDR3 is 12 amino acids long. Per germline, CDR1 LGHDT and CDR2 YNNKEL (reference sequence). The V end lost 2 bases, the J end lost 4 bases, and 6 bases lay between the germline ends. Here the CDR3 DNA reads TGTGCCAGCAGCCAAAGGGGGTACGAGCAGTACTTC. This translates into CASSQRGYEQYF.

The chain joins TRBV19 to TRBJ1-6; a possible D gene is TRBD1 (6 bases). The CDR3 runs 14 residues. Looked up from germline, CDR1 is LNHDA and CDR2 is SQIVND (reference sequence). Trimming pared 7 bases from V and 7 bases from J, leaving 14 bases between. CDR3 coding DNA: TGTGCCAGTACTCAGGGGATTTGGAATTCACCCCTCCACTTT. As protein: CASTQGIWNSPLHF.

The V call is TRBV5-1, the J call TRBJ1-4; maybe TRBD1 (5 bases). CDR3 size: 14 residues. The V end lost 5 bases, the J end lost 3 bases, and 11 bases lay between the germline ends. Germline V gene data show CDR1 as SGHRS and CDR2 as YFSETQ. CDR3 loop: CASRGQGSNEKLFF. DNA of the CDR3: TGCGCCAGCAGAGGTCAGGGATCTAATGAAAAACTGTTTTTT.

This sequence joins TRBV7-9 and TRBJ2-1; 8 bases fit TRBD1. Germline trimming cut 1 base from V and 4 bases from J; bases unmatched to any gene: 12. This CDR3 region has 18 residues. Per germline, CDR1 SEHNR and CDR2 FQNEAQ (reference sequence). The DNA for the CDR3 is TGTGCCAGCAGCTTAGTTTTTTTCCGACAGGGGCAATACAATGAGCAGTTCTTC. Encoded protein: CASSLVFFRQGQYNEQFF.

The chain couples TRBV19 to TRBJ2-2; 12 bases are a match to TRBD2. Germline CDR1 reads LNHDA; CDR2 reads SQIVND (reference sequence). Unmatched junction bases numbered 0, after V lost 3 bases and J lost 4 bases. This CDR3 is built from 15 residues. The CDR3: CASSMGLAGTGELFF. DNA for the CDR3: TGTGCCAGTAGTATGGGACTAGCGGGCACCGGGGAGCTGTTTTTT.

The chain employs TRBV28 and TRBJ1-4; 7 nucleotides agree with TRBD1. There are 14 residues in the CDR3. Germline assignment: CDR1 MDHEN and CDR2 SYDVKM. With V trimmed by 7 bases and J by 8 bases, 10 bases remained unmatched. The CDR3 spells CASTLEGAGEKLFF. For the CDR3, the DNA is TGTGCCAGCACCCTTGAGGGGGCTGGAGAAAAACTGTTTTTT.

The chain is built from TRBV5-4 and TRBJ1-2; 7 bases match TRBD1. The CDR3 consists of 15 residues. Germline trimming cut 3 bases from V and 8 bases from J; bases unmatched to any gene: 13. Germline V gene lookup returns CDR1 SGHNT and CDR2 YYREEE (reference sequence). CDR3 residues: CASSYRQGFLWGYTF. As DNA, the CDR3 is TGTGCCAGCAGCTACAGACAGGGATTCCTTTGGGGCTACACCTTC.

J is TRBJ2-3 and V is TRBV14; TRBD2 might be the D (6 bases). The CDR3 has 15 residues. V was shortened by 1 base and J by 7 bases, with 15 bases between the two germline ends. Germline-derived CDR1 and CDR2 are SGHDN and FVKESK. The CDR3 protein is CASSQVYAGLNTQYF. Written as DNA, the CDR3 is TGTGCCAGCAGCCAAGTTTACGCCGGACTAAATACGCAGTATTTT.

The rearrangement links TRBV6-1 to TRBJ2-5, with TRBD1 matching over 12 bases. This CDR3 has 17 residues. The germline V gene encodes CDR1 MNHNS and CDR2 SASEGT. After removal of 2 bases from V and 5 bases from J, the junction contained 9 bases not matched to a gene. As DNA, the CDR3 is TGTGCCAGCAGTGAACTTATGGGACAGGGGGCAGGTGAGACCCAGTACTTC. Its translation is CASSELMGQGAGETQYF.

The V call is TRBV5-1, the J call TRBJ2-3, with a weak D call TRBD2 (5 bases). Trimming left V 3 bases short and J 3 bases short, with 11 bases between. Germline V gene sequence: CDR1 SGHRS, CDR2 YFSETQ. The CDR3 totals 14 residues. The CDR3 sequence: CASSSLTTTDTQYF. DNA for the CDR3: TGCGCCAGCAGCTCCTTGACTACGACAGATACGCAGTATTTT.

The chain has TRBV28 and TRBJ2-3; 9 nucleotides align to TRBD1. From germline, CDR1 is MDHEN and CDR2 SYDVKM. This CDR3 has 19 residues. V gave up 6 bases and J gave up 4 bases; unmatched junction bases: 20. In nucleotides, the CDR3 is TGTGCCAGCAGCCGAACAGTACTCAAATACAGGGGGCGGTCAGATACGCAGTATTTT. Encoded protein: CASSRTVLKYRGRSDTQYF.

This sequence joins TRBV3-1 (or the pseudogene TRBV3-2) and TRBJ1-2; TRBD1 aligns across 8 bases. V shed 1 base and J 2 bases; nucleotides not matched to a gene: 3. CDR1 and CDR2 (germline): LGHDT, YNNKEL (reference sequence). The CDR3 is 15 amino acids. CDR3: CASSQGGQGNYGYTF. The CDR3 DNA is TGTGCCAGCAGCCAAGGAGGACAGGGCAACTATGGCTACACCTTC.

The V and J genes are TRBV7-9 and TRBJ2-1; weak D call: TRBD2 (6 bases). CDR3 length: 16 amino acids. V gave up 1 base and J gave up 4 bases, with 14 bases separating them. Germline V gives CDR1 SEHNR, CDR2 FQNEAQ (reference sequence). CDR3 sequence reads: CASSLVMGGRYNEQFF. For the CDR3, the DNA is TGTGCCAGCAGCTTAGTTATGGGGGGAAGGTACAATGAGCAGTTCTTC.

The V and J genes are TRBV9 and TRBJ2-1, with TRBD1 matching over 9 bases. Trimming removed 1 base from V and 7 bases from J; junction bases left unmatched: 6. Germline lookup yields CDR1 SGDLS and CDR2 YYNGEE. The CDR3 extends over 15 amino acids. The CDR3 bases are TGTGCCAGCAGCGTAATGGGGACAGGGATTAATGAGCAGTTCTTC. It translates to CASSVMGTGINEQFF.

V is TRBV7-2 and J is TRBJ1-1, with D maybe TRBD1 (5 bases). The CDR3 covers 13 residues. CDR1 is SGHTA and CDR2 is FQGNSA in the germline V gene. Trimming removed 1 base at V and 8 bases at J, with 11 bases between. In nucleotides, the CDR3 is TGTGCCAGCAGCTTAGAACGGCAGGGCGAAGCTTTCTTT. Translating gives CASSLERQGEAFF.

The chain carries TRBV19 and TRBJ2-6; TRBD2 is a possible D gene (5 bases). Trimming removed 5 bases from V and 3 bases from J, with 11 bases in between. Germline V gives CDR1 LNHDA, CDR2 SQIVND (reference sequence). The CDR3 totals 15 residues. The CDR3, as DNA: TGTGCCAGTAGTTCTACCGGGATTGGGGCCAACGTCCTGACTTTC. It is translated as CASSSTGIGANVLTF.

The table lists this clone with a few counts. J is TRBJ2-7 and V is TRBV27; TRBD1 matches at 7 bases. This CDR3 is 16 amino acids long. Trimming cost V 5 bases and J 3 bases; bases outside gene matches: 13. From germline, CDR1 is MNHEY and CDR2 SMNVEV (reference sequence). The CDR3 loop is CASSPIGQAEGYEQYF. The CDR3 region has the DNA TGTGCCAGCAGTCCGATAGGACAGGCCGAGGGCTACGAGCAGTACTTC.

This clone turned up a few times. The chain couples TRBV28 to TRBJ1-1, with D hard to call. V dropped 1 base and J dropped 0 bases, with 9 bases sitting between them. Germline CDR1 is MDHEN and CDR2 is SYDVKM. The CDR3 is 15 residues long. The CDR3 reads CASSLFSLMNTEAFF. In DNA form, the CDR3 reads TGTGCCAGCAGTTTATTCTCCCTTATGAACACTGAAGCTTTCTTT.

The chain joins TRBV28 to TRBJ1-6; 8 nucleotides align to TRBD1. Germline V gene lookup returns CDR1 MDHEN and CDR2 SYDVKM. The junction had 19 bases not matched to a gene; V was cut back by 5 bases and J by 4 bases. This CDR3 is built from 20 residues. The CDR3 spells CASSGRTGPQPLAYNSPLHF. The CDR3 nucleotides read TGTGCCAGCAGTGGAAGGACAGGGCCCCAGCCGTTAGCTTATAATTCACCCCTCCACTTT.

The chain couples TRBV28 to TRBJ2-7; 10 nucleotides match TRBD2. The CDR3 is 17 amino acids. Germline V gene sequence: CDR1 MDHEN, CDR2 SYDVKM. V gave up 6 bases and J gave up 2 bases; unmatched junction bases: 13. CDR3 residues: CASSHYLAGVRPYEQYF. The CDR3, as DNA: TGTGCCAGCAGCCACTATCTAGCGGGAGTTAGGCCCTACGAGCAGTACTTC.

This chain links TRBV3-1 (or the pseudogene TRBV3-2) with TRBJ2-5, with D possibly TRBD2 on 5 matching bases. Germline V gene lookup returns CDR1 LGHDT and CDR2 YNNKEL (reference sequence). V was cut by 4 bases and J by 5 bases, with 11 bases left in between. The CDR3 contains 13 residues. This CDR3 reads CASSPNTGETQYF. The CDR3 DNA follows: TGTGCCAGCAGCCCCAACACGGGGGAGACCCAGTACTTC.